This is a list of T cell receptor beta chains from one sample in a study of PD-1 blockade in classical Hodgkin lymphoma. Here immunoSEQ multiplex PCR was the method, and the copy in TCRdb shows in-frame clones only, minus some. Of approximately 17,000 clones in the sample, 75% to 95% were seen once. Sequencing was performed on peripheral blood mononuclear cells (PBMCs). Receptors originate from a human donor with classical Hodgkin lymphoma. Each CDR3 is given with its conserved first and last residue. The D gene is left open where the match is weak. Rows may omit the clone size; those that give it use once, few, many or a size class.

TGTGCCAGCACGCGCGGGGGCGGTATGTACAATGAGCAGTTCTTC,CASTRGGGMYNEQFF,-,TRBV11-2,-,TRBJ2-1
TGTGCCAGCAGCTTAGGGGGGGGCAATCAGCCCCAGCATTTT,CASSLGGGNQPQHF,-,TRBV7-9,-,TRBJ1-5
TGTGCCAGCAGTGACTCGACTAGCGGGAGCAATGAGCAGTTCTTC,CASSDSTSGSNEQFF,TRBD2,TRBV6-4,few,TRBJ2-1
TGCGCCAGCAGTGAGTCGGGCGGGAGGTCCTTAGGGACCCAGTACTTC,CASSESGGRSLGTQYF,TRBD2,TRBV10-2,-,TRBJ2-5
TGTGCCTGGAATCCTCACAGGGCGGGCGAGCAGTACTTC,CAWNPHRAGEQYF,-,TRBV30,-,TRBJ2-7
TGTGCCAGCAGCGTAACTAGCGGGAGCTCCACCGGGGAGCTGTTTTTT,CASSVTSGSSTGELFF,TRBD2,TRBV9,-,TRBJ2-2
TGTGCCAGCAGCTTGGAGGCTAGCGGGAGTTACGAGCAGTACTTC,CASSLEASGSYEQYF,TRBD2,TRBV5-5,-,TRBJ2-7
TGTGCCAGCAGTTACCGTCAGGGCGGCTACGAGCAGTACTTC,CASSYRQGGYEQYF,-,TRBV28,large,TRBJ2-7
TGTGCCAGCAGCCAAGAGGCGGGAGGTTCCTACGAGCAGTACTTC,CASSQEAGGSYEQYF,TRBD2,TRBV4-2,once,TRBJ2-7
TGTGCCAGTAATCCAGGGTGGAATCAAAAACTGTTTTTT,CASNPGWNQKLFF,-,TRBV19,-,TRBJ1-4
TGTGCCTGCCACATCCAGTTTCGCTCCTACAATGAGCAGTTCTTC,CACHIQFRSYNEQFF,-,TRBV30,-,TRBJ2-1
TGTGCCAGCAGCCGGACTAGCGGGAGTCGGAACGAGCAGTACTTC,CASSRTSGSRNEQYF,TRBD2,TRBV7-2,-,TRBJ2-7
TGCAGCGTTGATTGGGAGAGTGCATTCTTT,CSVDWESAFF,-,TRBV29-1,few,TRBJ1-1
TGTGCCAGCAGCTTAGAGGCTAGCGGGAGTCCCTACGAGCAGTACTTC,CASSLEASGSPYEQYF,TRBD2,TRBV7-1,once,TRBJ2-7
TGTGCCAGCAGTGACGACAGGGCTGGGGCCAACGTCCTGACTTTC,CASSDDRAGANVLTF,TRBD1,TRBV6-4,-,TRBJ2-6
TGCGCCAGCAGCTTGTCGGCCTCCAATGAGCAGTTCTTC,CASSLSASNEQFF,-,TRBV5-1,once,TRBJ2-1
TGCGCCAGCATGGATCCGGGAGGCGGGGAGACCCAGTACTTC,CASMDPGGGETQYF,TRBD2,TRBV5-1,-,TRBJ2-5
TGTGCCAGCAGAATATCCTCTGGGGCCAACGTCCTGACTTTC,CASRISSGANVLTF,-,TRBV6-5,-,TRBJ2-6
TGCGCCAGCAGCCCCCGTTCGGGACTAGCGGACTACTACAATGAGCAGTTCTTC,CASSPRSGLADYYNEQFF,TRBD2,TRBV4-1,-,TRBJ2-1
TGTGCCAGCAGCTCAGACAGGGGTAAGTTACAGCCCCAGCATTTT,CASSSDRGKLQPQHF,TRBD1,TRBV28,-,TRBJ1-5
TGTGCCAGCAGTTCTCCCGGGACAGGGGCTCCCTACGAGCAGTACTTC,CASSSPGTGAPYEQYF,TRBD1,TRBV25-1,-,TRBJ2-7
TGTGCCAGCAGCTTAGTCTCGGGCCTATACAATGAGCAGTTCTTC,CASSLVSGLYNEQFF,-,TRBV7-9,-,TRBJ2-1
TGTGCCAGCAGTTACGGCCTGGGGGCGAACAATGAGCAGTTCTTC,CASSYGLGANNEQFF,-,TRBV6-6,-,TRBJ2-1
TGTGCCATCAGTGAATGGATCAGGGTAAGGACCGGGGAGCTGTTTTTT,CAISEWIRVRTGELFF,-,TRBV10-3,-,TRBJ2-2
TGTGCCAGCAGCTTCTCACAAACTCCGCCCGGCTACACCTTC,CASSFSQTPPGYTF,-,TRBV7-9,-,TRBJ1-2
TGTGCCAGCTCACCCACTTCAGGGACGTCCTACGAGCAGTACTTC,CASSPTSGTSYEQYF,-,TRBV18,-,TRBJ2-7
TGTGCCAGCAGCGTTACTAGCCACAATGAGCAGTTCTTC,CASSVTSHNEQFF,-,TRBV9,-,TRBJ2-1
TGTGCCAGCAGCATCCTCAGGGAATATGGCTACACCTTC,CASSILREYGYTF,-,TRBV28,once,TRBJ1-2
TGTGCCAGTAGGGGAGGATTGGGCGCCTATGGCTACACCTTC,CASRGGLGAYGYTF,-,TRBV19,-,TRBJ1-2
TGTGCCAGCAGTGATCCCCGACAGGGATCGGCAGATACGCAGTATTTT,CASSDPRQGSADTQYF,TRBD1,TRBV25-1,-,TRBJ2-3
TGTGCCAGCTCCCGTGGACAAGTTAACTATGGCTACACCTTC,CASSRGQVNYGYTF,-,TRBV18,-,TRBJ1-2
TGTGCCAGCAGTGAATTAGGGGCGGGAGACCCGGAGCCCGGGGAGCTGTTTTTT,CASSELGAGDPEPGELFF,TRBD2,TRBV25-1,-,TRBJ2-2
TGCGCCAGCAGCCAGTTCGGGAACACTGAAGCTTTCTTT,CASSQFGNTEAFF,-,TRBV5-1,once,TRBJ1-1
TGTGCCAGCAGTTTCCAGGGGGCTAGCGAAGAGACCCAGTACTTC,CASSFQGASEETQYF,TRBD1,TRBV27,-,TRBJ2-5
TGTGCTAGTGTGGCGGGGGCGCGTAGCAATCAGCCCCAGCATTTT,CASVAGARSNQPQHF,-,TRBV12-5,-,TRBJ1-5
TGTGCCAGCAGTTTATTAGCAGGGGGAGGTCAGCCCCAGCATTTT,CASSLLAGGGQPQHF,TRBD1,TRBV28,-,TRBJ1-5